The clone carrying this T cell receptor (beta chain) has ten or more counts. Its antigen is undetermined. A first 10-cycle multiplex round used 32 V-gene and 13 J-gene primers on TCR beta CDR3. One entry per CDR3 protein results from TCRdb running MiXCR on the multiplex PCR reads. The sample has 15,000 or so distinct CDR3 sequences, approximately 30% seen once. This record belongs to a study of immune heterogeneity within non-small cell lung tumors. The overall study: In total, the tumors were 4 squamous cell carcinomas, around 10 non-squamous carcinomas and 1 not otherwise specified. Study conclusions and caveats: A moderate but significant correlation was observed between local T-cell clonality and local tumor mutational burden (R approximately 0.31). Tumor sites within a patient were found to share identical dominant CDR3 beta clonotypes, and site-unique high-frequency clones were also present.

Template material comprised bulk tumor genomic DNA at approximately 540 ng per sample. Several biopsies were spaced far apart within each primary tumor and obtained as surgery took place. The cohort was untreated, with newly diagnosed non-small cell lung cancer undergoing curative surgery. Newly diagnosed patients with non-small cell lung cancer who were having surgery with curative intent served as donors. The CDR3 extends over 13 amino acids. The germline gives CDR1 SGHVS, CDR2 FQNEAQ. Deletions cut 3 bases from V and 16 bases from J, with 19 bases between. The chain combines TRBV7-8 with TRBJ2-1; maybe TRBD2 (5 bases). The sequencing sample was made of lung tumor tissue. The clonotype originates from a woman between 50 and 59 years old with non-small cell lung cancer. The CDR3, as DNA: TGTGCCAGCAGCTTGGTGGAGGCTAGTTTTTCCTTCTTC. This encodes CASSLVEASFSFF.